This is a list of T cell receptor beta chains from one sample in a study of identical twins. TCRdb redid the calling of the 5' RACE reads with MiXCR, one entry per CDR3 protein. Among a few hundred thousand distinct CDR3 sequences listed, approximately 8.7% were seen once. Sequenced sample: naive T cells sorted from blood. The receptors here all came from a woman in her forties or fifties in good health. Both conserved end residues are part of each CDR3. The order of the fields is V gene, J gene, clone size, CDR3 protein. Not every row has a clone size; where given, it reads once, few, many or a size class.

TRBV5-1	TRBJ2-3	many	CASGDLSHRGGRTTDTQYF
TRBV20-1	TRBJ2-1	many	CSASRDSSSEQFF
TRBV3-1	TRBJ1-2	-	CASSLTGNHYGYTF
TRBV28	TRBJ1-5	few	CASSLAVNQPQHF
TRBV9	TRBJ2-2	-	CASSPGTGRGIGELFF
TRBV5-5	TRBJ2-2	many	CASSPKASGSFIGELFF
TRBV28	TRBJ1-1	-	CASNLNTEAFF
TRBV5-1	TRBJ1-1	-	CASSLGGTGMNEAFF
TRBV24-1	TRBJ2-3	few	CATSDLVAGEGDTQYF
TRBV12-3/TRBV12-4	TRBJ2-6	-	CASTWTVSGANVLTF
TRBV24-1	TRBJ2-6	few	CATSDSRQGWVLTF
TRBV20-1	TRBJ1-1	many	CSASRPNTEAFF
TRBV7-2	TRBJ2-4	-	CASSPLAGLRNIQYF
TRBV15	TRBJ2-2	many	CATSSADGELFF
TRBV25-1	TRBJ2-7	few	CASAVGQREQYF
TRBV20-1	TRBJ1-5	few	CSASPRGRGSNQPQHF
TRBV27	TRBJ1-1	-	CASSSPTVNTEAFF
TRBV29-1	TRBJ2-3	-	CSVARGLADTQYF
TRBV14	TRBJ2-1	-	CASSQVGIEQFF
TRBV12-3/TRBV12-4	TRBJ2-4	-	CASRTSLTQGVGLGKNIQYF
TRBV12-3/TRBV12-4	TRBJ1-2	many	CASRGTRDRRNGYTF
TRBV15	TRBJ2-1	-	CATSRDMWSEDEQFF
TRBV7-9	TRBJ2-1	-	CASSSSPNEQFF
TRBV12-3/TRBV12-4	TRBJ2-1	few	CASSLILGAEQFF
TRBV12-3/TRBV12-4	TRBJ2-5	-	CASSLALTGLQETQYF
TRBV5-1	TRBJ1-1	-	CASSLDPGWDTEAFF
TRBV4-2	TRBJ2-2	few	CASSQEGLAVNTGELFF
TRBV12-3/TRBV12-4	TRBJ2-1	many	CASSLAQHDEQFF
TRBV20-1	TRBJ2-1	-	CSASGDVDNEQFF
TRBV28	TRBJ2-6	few	CASSLRQRPVASGANVLTF
TRBV28	TRBJ2-6	-	CATDREGNSGANVLTF
TRBV24-1	TRBJ2-1	many	CATSDLFGRHEQFF
TRBV11-2	TRBJ2-5	few	CASSPSGVEETQYF
TRBV14	TRBJ2-1	-	CASSQDRGTRLYNEQFF
TRBV27	TRBJ1-5	many	CASNSGGPGQGGNQPQHF
TRBV20-1	TRBJ2-1	few	CSAREGPTRAYNEQFF
TRBV29-1	TRBJ2-1	few	CSVARELRDEQFF
TRBV12-3/TRBV12-4	TRBJ2-7	few	CASSPRVRGEQYF
TRBV27	TRBJ2-7	-	CASSFTNSYEQYF
TRBV7-9	TRBJ1-2	-	CASSLDHRAPNF
TRBV6-5	TRBJ2-1	-	CASRREGRGNEQFF
TRBV5-4	TRBJ1-1	few	CASSQFILNTEAFF
TRBV9	TRBJ2-7	many	CASSADGGAQYF
TRBV9	TRBJ2-5	-	CASSTLEDRGRGETQYF
TRBV6-1	TRBJ2-4	-	CASRNRDAAKNIQYF
TRBV4-1	TRBJ2-7	few	CASSQDPASGTYEQYF
TRBV3-1	TRBJ2-5	few	CASSELAGAETQYF
TRBV12-3/TRBV12-4	TRBJ2-5	few	CASRRDRGAETQYF
TRBV9	TRBJ2-1	-	CASSVVTGRLYNEQFF
TRBV7-2	TRBJ2-3	many	CASSSRTGSDTQYF
TRBV28	TRBJ2-1	many	CASSTTLAQLF
TRBV10-2	TRBJ2-5	few	CASTETFETQYF
TRBV4-1	TRBJ2-1	few	CASSLGQGAWNEQFF